One and the same sample provided the 14 T cell receptor beta chains below, sequenced in a study of T cell repertoires in cytomegalovirus infection. Using its own MiXCR run on the reads, TCRdb lists one record per CDR3 protein. In the table there are 160,000 or so distinct CDR3 sequences, 23% of which are singletons. What was sequenced was PBMCs. The receptor set was obtained from a human donor in good health (CMV status not recorded). Some clones in this sample may be carry-over from other donors' samples.

This clonotype was seen a handful of times. The rearrangement links TRBV6-2 or TRBV6-3 to TRBJ2-4; no clear D. V was cut by 0 bases and J by 0 bases, with 9 bases left in between. Per the germline V gene, CDR1 is MNHEY and CDR2 is SVGEGT. This CDR3 spans 16 amino acids. In DNA form, the CDR3 reads TGTGCCAGCAGTTACTCGACAAACGTAGCCAAAAACATTCAGTACTTC. It translates to CASSYSTNVAKNIQYF.

This clonotype was seen many times. V is TRBV7-6 and J is TRBJ2-2; possible D gene TRBD2, 5 bases. Per germline, CDR1 SGHVS and CDR2 FNYEAQ. CDR3 size: 16 residues. V was cut by 0 bases and J by 6 bases, with 14 bases left in between. CDR3 in amino acids: CASSLALGTSAGELFF. The CDR3 DNA sequence: TGTGCCAGCAGCTTAGCGCTGGGAACTAGTGCCGGGGAGCTGTTTTTT.

This clonotype was observed a few times. The V and J genes are TRBV7-9 and TRBJ2-2; 7 bases align to TRBD2. Germline lookup yields CDR1 SEHNR and CDR2 FQNEAQ (reference sequence). The CDR3 runs 15 residues. After removal of 5 bases from V and 0 bases from J, the junction contained 3 bases not matched to a gene. CDR3 region: CASSPSGANTGELFF. In DNA, the CDR3 is TGTGCCAGCAGCCCTAGCGGAGCGAACACCGGGGAGCTGTTTTTT. The variable domain in full, completed from reference TRBV7-9 and TRBJ2-2, reads DTGVSQNPRHKITKRGQNVTFRCDPISEHNRLYWYRQTLGQGPEFLTYFQNEAQLEKSRLLSDRFSAERPKGSFSTLEIQRTEQGDSAMYLCASSPSGANTGELFFGEGSRLTVL.

The J gene is TRBJ2-3, the V gene TRBV4-1; no clear D. This CDR3 spans 15 amino acids. Germline V gene data show CDR1 as MGHRA and CDR2 as YSYEKL. V dropped 4 bases and J dropped 0 bases, with 11 bases sitting between them. The CDR3 loop reads CASSPPDVSTDTQYF. The CDR3 DNA is TGCGCCAGCAGCCCACCGGACGTGAGCACAGATACGCAGTATTTT.

The J gene is TRBJ1-4, the V gene TRBV12-3 or TRBV12-4; the D gene is possibly TRBD1 (6 bases). With 1 base removed from V and 6 bases from J, the gap between germline ends came to 9 bases. This CDR3 contains 14 residues. The CDR3 nucleotides are TGTGCCAGCAGTTTAGGCGGGGGGCATGAAAAACTGTTTTTT. Residues: CASSLGGGHEKLFF.

In its sample, this clonotype was seen many times. V is TRBV7-6 and J is TRBJ1-1; D is perhaps TRBD1 (5 bases). The CDR3 spans 15 residues. Trimming took off 1 base at V and 5 bases at J, with 14 bases between the two ends. Germline CDR1 SGHVS, CDR2 FNYEAQ. The CDR3 spells CASSLGSAWGTEAFF. The CDR3 bases are TGTGCCAGCAGCTTAGGGTCCGCCTGGGGGACTGAAGCTTTCTTT.

This clonotype was detected ten times or more. V gene TRBV7-8 combines with J gene TRBJ2-1, with 7 bases that match TRBD2. The CDR3 length is 15 residues. The V segment lost 5 bases and the J segment 2 bases; nucleotides outside the gene matches: 6. Germline assignment: CDR1 SGHVS and CDR2 FQNEAQ. The CDR3 is CASSPTSVTYNEQFF. The CDR3 DNA reads TGTGCCAGCAGCCCCACTAGCGTCACCTACAATGAGCAGTTCTTC.

This chain joins TRBV7-6 and TRBJ2-1; TRBD2 matches 7 bases. The V gene's germline CDR1 is SGHVS and CDR2 FNYEAQ. The CDR3 has 13 amino acids. The trim removed 5 bases at V and 10 bases at J, leaving 8 bases unmatched. The CDR3, as DNA: TGTGCCAGCAGCGAAGGAGCGGGGAGCGAGCAGTTCTTC. Amino acid sequence: CASSEGAGSEQFF. The full variable domain, with the rest looked up from reference TRBV7-6 and TRBJ2-1, is GAGVSQSPRYKVTKRGQDVALRCDPISGHVSLYWYRQALGQGPEFLTYFNYEAQQDKSGLPNDRFSAERPEGSISTLTIQRTEQRDSAMYRCASSEGAGSEQFFGPGTRLTVL.

This clonotype showed up just once. V gene TRBV5-1 combines with J gene TRBJ1-1; D unresolved. The CDR3 runs to 15 residues. The germline V gene has CDR1 SGHRS and CDR2 YFSETQ. Trimming took off 1 base at V and 7 bases at J, with 17 bases between the two ends. The CDR3 loop is CASSLIGPPSNEAFF. CDR3 in DNA: TGCGCCAGCAGCTTGATTGGGCCACCTTCGAATGAAGCTTTCTTT. Combining the CDR3 with reference TRBV5-1 and TRBJ1-1 gives the whole variable domain KAGVTQTPRYLIKTRGQQVTLSCSPISGHRSVSWYQQTPGQGLQFLFEYFSETQRNKGNFPGRFSGRQFSNSRSEMNVSTLELGDSALYLCASSLIGPPSNEAFFGQGTRLTVV.

This clonotype was recorded many times. The chain employs TRBV7-3 and TRBJ2-1; D is unresolved. The V gene lost 5 bases and the J gene lost 4 bases, with 21 bases spanning the gap. The CDR3 is 17 amino acids. Germline V CDR1 and CDR2: SGHTA, FQGTGA. CDR3 DNA: TGTGCCAGCAGCCGTTCACCCACCGGGTCTTATTACAATGAGCAGTTCTTC. Protein product: CASSRSPTGSYYNEQFF.

This chain uses TRBV5-8 with TRBJ2-1; 9 nucleotides agree with TRBD1. The V gene's germline CDR1 is SGHTS and CDR2 YDEGEE. This CDR3 spans 15 amino acids. The trim removed 7 bases at V and 4 bases at J, leaving 9 bases unmatched. The DNA of the CDR3 is TGTGCCAGCGGCCCCGGACAGGGGAGGTACAATGAGCAGTTCTTC. This encodes CASGPGQGRYNEQFF. The full variable domain, completed using reference TRBV5-8 and TRBJ2-1, is EAGVTQSPTHLIKTRGQQATLRCSPISGHTSVYWYQQALGLGLQFLLWYDEGEERNRGNFPPRFSGRQFPNYSSELNVNALELEDSALYLCASGPGQGRYNEQFFGPGTRLTVL.

This clonotype was picked up many times. CDR3 sequence (DNA): TGTGCCAGCAGCTCTACAAGGGTAGGGCTAGCGGGACTCACAGATACGCAGTATTTT. Translating it yields CASSSTRVGLAGLTDTQYF. The chain recombines TRBV12-3 or TRBV12-4 with TRBJ2-3; 9 nucleotides align to TRBD2. The V segment lost 6 bases and the J segment 2 bases; nucleotides outside the gene matches: 18. The CDR3 is made up of 19 amino acids.

The chain carries TRBV11-3 and TRBJ2-1, with 10 bases aligning to TRBD2. The CDR3 sequence is 15 residues long. V lost 3 bases, J lost 10 bases, and 9 bases stayed unmatched. CDR1 and CDR2 from the germline V gene are SGHNT and YENEEA. The CDR3, as DNA: TGTGCCAGCAGCTTCGGGACTAGCGAAATCGGGGAGCAGTTCTTC. Translated, it gives CASSFGTSEIGEQFF. Based on the CDR3 plus reference TRBV11-3 and TRBJ2-1, the full variable domain is EAGVVQSPRYKIIEKKQPVAFWCNPISGHNTLYWYLQNLGQGPELLIRYENEEAVDDSQLPKDRFSAERLKGVDSTLKIQPAELGDSAVYLCASSFGTSEIGEQFFGPGTRLTVL.

This clonotype was seen a few times. V and J are TRBV4-1 and TRBJ2-7; maybe TRBD1 (6 bases). Germline assignment: CDR1 MGHRA and CDR2 YSYEKL. Deletions cut 1 base from V and 2 bases from J, with 12 bases between. There are 15 residues in the CDR3. The DNA of the CDR3 is TGCGCCAGCAGCCAAGGGACAGACCTCCCCTACGAGCAGTACTTC. Translated, it gives CASSQGTDLPYEQYF.